A single sample gave rise to the 3 T cell receptor beta chains below, sequenced in a study of OX40 agonist ivuxolimab in advanced cancers. Clones were read by immunoSEQ multiplex PCR, and TCRdb kept only the in-frame ones, dropping some. The table records over 95,000 clones, roughly 91% of them present only once. The sample here was CD4+ or CD8+ T cells sorted from blood, taken in a trial of the OX40 agonist ivuxolimab. The receptor source for this set is an adult with an advanced solid tumor such as melanoma, head and neck, liver or kidney cancer.

The chain joins TRBV4-3 to TRBJ2-1, with no clear D. Deletions cut 1 base from V and 7 bases from J, with 11 bases between. This CDR3 spans 14 amino acids. Germline V gene data show CDR1 as LGHNA and CDR2 as YSLEER. CDR3 DNA: TGCGCCAGCAGCCAAGGGTCGGACGGGAATGAGCAGTTCTTC. This translates into CASSQGSDGNEQFF.

This chain uses TRBV15 with TRBJ2-1; 12 bases line up with TRBD2. V shed 1 base, J shed 15 bases, and the junction held 13 bases outside the gene matches. Germline V gives CDR1 LNHNV, CDR2 YYDKDF (reference sequence). The CDR3 covers 16 residues. The CDR3 DNA is TGTGCCACCAGCAGAGGTGGTACTAGCGGGAGGACCCATGTGTTCTTC. Translating gives CATSRGGTSGRTHVFF.

This clone was detected once. The chain joins TRBV29-1 to TRBJ2-3; 8 nucleotides match TRBD2. The CDR3 length is 18 residues. Trimming removed 6 bases from V and 2 bases from J; junction bases left unmatched: 19. Germline CDR1 and CDR2: SQVTM and ANQGSEA. The CDR3 DNA follows: TGCAGCGTCCACGGACGAGCGGGAGTGAATTACAACACAGATACGCAGTATTTT. Encoded protein: CSVHGRAGVNYNTDTQYF.